The rows below give T cell receptor beta chains drawn from one sample of a study of blood T cell repertoires in COVID-19. Only in-frame clones appear in the TCRdb table, and some are missing; sequencing was by immunoSEQ multiplex PCR. The sample carries tens of thousands of clones, over 75% recorded once. Sequencing used peripheral blood. These TCRs come from a human donor in a cohort sampled during active COVID-19. Both conserved end residues are part of each CDR3. D genes are given only for firm matches. A clone size is listed for some rows: how often the clone was seen (once, few, many), or a class if it is expanded.

j_call | clone_size | d_call | v_call | cdr3_nt | cdr3_aa
TRBJ2-7 | . | . | TRBV7-9 | TGTGCCAGCAGCTTCGTCAGCGAGCAGTACTTC | CASSFVSEQYF
TRBJ2-1 | . | . | TRBV29-1 | TGCAGCGTCTCGGAAGGGGGTTCCTACAATGAGCAGTTCTTC | CSVSEGGSYNEQFF
TRBJ1-6 | . | . | TRBV6-5 | TGTGCCAGCAGTTCTCCCAGGGATAATAATTCACCCCTCCACTTT | CASSSPRDNNSPLHF
TRBJ2-3 | once | TRBD1 | TRBV28 | TGTGCCAGCTCAATCAGGGGGCGGAGGGCAGATACGCAGTATTTT | CASSIRGRRADTQYF
TRBJ2-7 | . | . | TRBV4-3 | TGCGCCAGCAGCCCACGAGGCGACAGGAGCTCCTACGAGCAGTACTTC | CASSPRGDRSSYEQYF
TRBJ1-1 | . | TRBD1 | TRBV9 | TGTGCCAGCAGCGTCGACAGGGGTCGTGTCACTGAAGCTTTCTTT | CASSVDRGRVTEAFF
TRBJ1-1 | . | . | TRBV7-2 | TGTGCCAGCAGCTTAGCGGGGGCAAACGTGGGAGCTGAAGCTTTCTTT | CASSLAGANVGAEAFF
TRBJ2-1 | . | . | TRBV6-1 | TGTGCCAGCAGTGAAGCCCAGACAGCGTTCCCATACAATGAGCAGTTCTTC | CASSEAQTAFPYNEQFF
TRBJ2-5 | . | . | TRBV7-2 | TGTGCCAGCAGCTTAGGGCTCAGGGAGACCCAGTACTTC | CASSLGLRETQYF
TRBJ1-2 | . | TRBD1 | TRBV9 | TGTGCCAGCAGCGCCCGGACAGGGCAAACCGGGGGCTACACCTTC | CASSARTGQTGGYTF
TRBJ2-5 | once | . | TRBV9 | TGTGCCAGCAGCGTAGCTACTCAGGGGGAGACCCAGTACTTC | CASSVATQGETQYF
TRBJ2-3 | once | TRBD2 | TRBV18 | TGTGCCAGCTCACCATCGGGACTACCGCCGTCCACAGATACGCAGTATTTT | CASSPSGLPPSTDTQYF
TRBJ1-5 | . | TRBD1 | TRBV4-2 | TGTGCCAGCAGCCAAGATCCTATGGGACAGTTTAGCAATCAGCCCCAGCATTTT | CASSQDPMGQFSNQPQHF
TRBJ1-1 | . | . | TRBV7-6 | TGTGCCAGCAGCCAGGGGTCCACTGAAGCTTTCTTT | CASSQGSTEAFF
TRBJ2-3 | . | TRBD2 | TRBV19 | TGTGCCAGCGGGCCCCTAGCGGGGGGTACGGGGGGCACAGATACGCAGTATTTT | CASGPLAGGTGGTDTQYF
TRBJ1-3 | . | . | TRBV21-1 | TGTGCCAGCAGCGCTTCCGGGACACGAGACTCTGGAAACACCATATATTTT | CASSASGTRDSGNTIYF
TRBJ2-7 | few | TRBD2 | TRBV3-1/TRBV3-2 | TGTGCCAGCAGCCAACCGGGACTAGGAGGCTACGAGCAGTACTTC | CASSQPGLGGYEQYF
TRBJ2-2 | . | TRBD1 | TRBV7-9 | TGTGCCAGCAGCGTTGACAGGGGCCCGAACACCGGGGAGCTGTTTTTT | CASSVDRGPNTGELFF
TRBJ1-2 | once | . | TRBV6-5 | TGTGCCAGCAGCCGACAGACTAACTATGGCTACACCTTC | CASSRQTNYGYTF
TRBJ2-1 | once | TRBD2 | TRBV7-2 | TGTGCCAGCAGGCGGGGGGATTACAATGAGCAGTTCTTC | CASRRGDYNEQFF
TRBJ1-3 | . | . | TRBV11-3 | TGTGCCAGCAGCCTGGGCCGTCACTCTGGAAACACCATATATTTT | CASSLGRHSGNTIYF
TRBJ2-1 | . | TRBD2 | TRBV9 | TGTGCCAGCAGCGGACCTAGCGGTCCCATGAATGAGCAGTTCTTC | CASSGPSGPMNEQFF
TRBJ2-7 | . | . | TRBV7-2 | TGTGCCAGCAGCTTCGTCGGGGCCTACGAGCAGTACTTC | CASSFVGAYEQYF
TRBJ2-7 | . | . | TRBV7-6 | TGTGCCAGCAGTGATCAGGGGTTTGGGTCCTACGAGCAGTACTTC | CASSDQGFGSYEQYF
TRBJ2-3 | . | TRBD2 | TRBV6-5 | TGTGCCAGCAGAAGACTAGCGGGGGCCTTAGATACGCAGTATTTT | CASRRLAGALDTQYF